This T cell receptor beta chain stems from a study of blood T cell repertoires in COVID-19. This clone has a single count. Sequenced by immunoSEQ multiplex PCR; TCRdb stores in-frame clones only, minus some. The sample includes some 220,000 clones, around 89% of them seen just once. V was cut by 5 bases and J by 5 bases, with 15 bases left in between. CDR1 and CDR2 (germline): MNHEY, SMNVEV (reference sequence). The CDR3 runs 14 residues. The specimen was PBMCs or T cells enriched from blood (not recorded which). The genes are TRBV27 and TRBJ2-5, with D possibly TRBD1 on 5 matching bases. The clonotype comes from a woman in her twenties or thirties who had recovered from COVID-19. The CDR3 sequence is CASSAYRTSETQYF. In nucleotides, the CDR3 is TGTGCCAGCAGTGCATACAGGACGTCGGAGACCCAGTACTTC.